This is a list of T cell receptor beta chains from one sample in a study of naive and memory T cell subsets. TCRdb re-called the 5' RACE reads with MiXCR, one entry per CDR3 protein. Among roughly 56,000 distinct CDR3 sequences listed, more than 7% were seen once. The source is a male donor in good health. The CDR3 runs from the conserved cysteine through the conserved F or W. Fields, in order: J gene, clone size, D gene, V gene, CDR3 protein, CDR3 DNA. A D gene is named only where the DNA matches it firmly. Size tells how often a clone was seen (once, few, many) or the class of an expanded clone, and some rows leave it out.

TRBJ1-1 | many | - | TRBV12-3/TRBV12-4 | CASRRDSGGTEAFF | TGTGCCAGCAGAAGGGACTCTGGCGGGACTGAAGCTTTCTTT
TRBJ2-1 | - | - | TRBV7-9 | CASSLAGPSEQFF | TGTGCCAGCAGCTTAGCTGGTCCCAGTGAGCAGTTCTTC
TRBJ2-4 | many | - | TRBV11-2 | CASSLVRGLLAKNIQYF | TGTGCCAGCAGCTTAGTCAGAGGACTACTAGCCAAAAACATTCAGTACTTC
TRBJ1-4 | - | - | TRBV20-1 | CSAKQGALLFF | TGCAGTGCCAAACAGGGTGCTTTACTGTTTTTT
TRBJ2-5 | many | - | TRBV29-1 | CSVVSSYQETQYF | TGCAGCGTTGTGTCCTCGTACCAAGAGACCCAGTACTTC
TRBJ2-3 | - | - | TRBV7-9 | CASSLYGGATPDTQYF | TGTGCCAGCAGCTTGTATGGGGGGGCAACCCCAGATACGCAGTATTTT
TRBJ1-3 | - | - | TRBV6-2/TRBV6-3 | CASRDLQGLSGNTIYF | TGTGCCAGCAGAGACCTACAGGGACTATCTGGAAACACCATATATTTT
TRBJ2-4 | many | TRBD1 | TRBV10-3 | CAISAPGTGENIQYF | TGTGCCATCAGTGCCCCCGGGACAGGGGAAAACATTCAGTACTTC
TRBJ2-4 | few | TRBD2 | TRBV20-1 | CSARPGGGAERWAKNIQYF | TGCAGTGCTCGACCGGGCGGGGGGGCCGAACGGTGGGCCAAAAACATTCAGTACTTC
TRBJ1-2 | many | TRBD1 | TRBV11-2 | CASSQGTGVYGYTF | TGTGCCAGCAGCCAAGGAACAGGGGTCTATGGCTACACCTTC
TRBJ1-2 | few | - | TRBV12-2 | CATDDRGGGMGYFTF | TGTGCAACTGATGACCGGGGGGGGGGAATGGGTTACTTCACCTTC
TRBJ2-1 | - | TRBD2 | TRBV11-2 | CASTSNPSGTKQFF | TGTGCCAGCACCTCTAACCCCTCCGGGACTAAGCAGTTCTTC
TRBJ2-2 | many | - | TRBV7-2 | CASSLAVHLGDTGELFF | TGTGCCAGCAGCTTAGCTGTCCATCTCGGGGACACCGGGGAGCTGTTTTTT
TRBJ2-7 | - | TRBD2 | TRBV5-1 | CASSRGTSGTIDEQYF | TGCGCCAGCAGCCGAGGGACTAGCGGGACGATTGACGAGCAGTACTTC
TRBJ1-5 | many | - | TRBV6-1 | CASSGGHQPQHF | TGTGCCAGCAGTGGTGGGCATCAGCCCCAGCATTTT
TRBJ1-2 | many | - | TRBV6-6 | CASRGSYGYTF | TGTGCCAGCAGGGGCAGCTATGGCTACACCTTC
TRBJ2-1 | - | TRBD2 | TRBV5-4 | CASSLGGGRLNEQFF | TGTGCCAGCAGCTTGGGCGGGGGGCGGCTCAATGAGCAGTTCTTC
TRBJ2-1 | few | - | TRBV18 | CASSPIPGGYNEQFF | TGTGCCAGCTCACCAATACCCGGGGGCTACAATGAGCAGTTCTTC
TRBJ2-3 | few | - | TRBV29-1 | CSGSGDTQYF | TGCAGCGGATCTGGTGATACGCAGTATTTT
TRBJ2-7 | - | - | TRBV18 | CASSPISDRGEQYF | TGTGCCAGCTCACCAATAAGTGACAGAGGCGAGCAGTACTTC
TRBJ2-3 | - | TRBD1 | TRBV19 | CASSTRDRNTDTQYF | TGTGCCAGTAGTACCCGGGACAGGAACACAGATACGCAGTATTTT
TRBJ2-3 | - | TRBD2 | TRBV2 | CASSETSGAYTDTQYF | TGTGCCAGCAGCGAGACTAGCGGGGCGTACACAGATACGCAGTATTTT
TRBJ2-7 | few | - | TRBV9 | CASSVEWSSYEQYF | TGTGCCAGCAGCGTAGAGTGGAGCTCCTACGAGCAGTACTTC
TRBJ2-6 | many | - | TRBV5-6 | CASSSIDTYSGANVLTF | TGTGCCAGCAGCTCCATCGACACCTACTCTGGGGCCAACGTCCTGACTTTC
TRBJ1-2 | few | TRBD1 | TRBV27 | CASSHRDRAVDGYTF | TGTGCCAGCAGTCACCGGGACAGGGCGGTCGATGGCTACACCTTC
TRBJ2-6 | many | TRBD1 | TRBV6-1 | CASSELGTGSDGANVLTF | TGTGCCAGCAGTGAATTAGGGACAGGGTCGGATGGGGCCAACGTCCTGACTTTC
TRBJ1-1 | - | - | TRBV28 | CASSSFTSPGAGVKTEAFF | TGTGCCAGCAGTTCCTTTACATCCCCAGGGGCAGGTGTAAAGACTGAAGCTTTCTTT
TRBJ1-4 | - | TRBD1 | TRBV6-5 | CASRPRGTGLSNEKLFF | TGTGCCAGCAGACCTCGAGGGACAGGGCTTTCCAATGAAAAACTGTTTTTT
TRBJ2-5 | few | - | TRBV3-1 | CASSQDTATARETQYF | TGTGCCAGCAGCCAAGATACGGCGACGGCGCGAGAGACCCAGTACTTC
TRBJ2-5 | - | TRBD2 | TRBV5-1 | CASSAAGTSGGETQYF | TGCGCCAGCAGCGCGGCCGGGACTAGCGGGGGAGAGACCCAGTACTTC
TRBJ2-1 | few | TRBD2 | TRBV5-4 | CASSPGGGAENEQFF | TGTGCCAGCAGCCCGGGGGGGGGGGCCGAGAATGAGCAGTTCTTC
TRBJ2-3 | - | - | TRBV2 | CASSGSTGTSTDTQYF | TGTGCCAGCAGTGGTTCGACAGGGACTAGCACAGATACGCAGTATTTT
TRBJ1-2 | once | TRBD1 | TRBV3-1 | CASRPSGQGHRYTF | TGTGCCAGCAGACCCAGCGGACAGGGGCACCGCTACACCTTC
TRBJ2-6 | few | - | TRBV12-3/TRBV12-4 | CASSSLSGANVLTF | TGTGCCAGCAGTTCCCTCTCTGGGGCCAACGTCCTGACTTTC
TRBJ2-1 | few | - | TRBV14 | CASSQLMGFGSPYNEQFF | TGTGCCAGCAGCCAACTGATGGGGTTCGGTTCCCCATACAATGAGCAGTTCTTC
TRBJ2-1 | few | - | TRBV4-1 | CASSQDRAQGNEQFF | TGCGCCAGCAGCCAAGACAGGGCCCAGGGCAATGAGCAGTTCTTC
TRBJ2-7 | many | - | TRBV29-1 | CSARTGSEEQYF | TGCAGCGCACGGACGGGGTCGGAAGAGCAGTACTTC
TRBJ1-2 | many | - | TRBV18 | CASSPDSEYGYTF | TGTGCCAGCTCACCGGACAGCGAGTATGGCTACACCTTC
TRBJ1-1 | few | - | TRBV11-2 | CASSLDDSPATEAFF | TGTGCCAGCAGCTTAGATGACAGTCCGGCCACTGAAGCTTTCTTT
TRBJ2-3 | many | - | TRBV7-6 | CASSGLGTDTQYF | TGTGCCAGCTCCGGCCTCGGCACAGATACGCAGTATTTT
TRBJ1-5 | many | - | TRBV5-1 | CASSLEGDVCYSNQPQHF | TGCGCCAGCAGCTTGGAGGGGGACGTCTGCTATAGCAATCAGCCCCAGCATTTT
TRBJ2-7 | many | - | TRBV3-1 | CASSRTTSRKYF | TGTGCCAGCAGCCGGACCACTTCCCGCAAGTACTTC
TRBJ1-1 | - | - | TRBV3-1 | CASSRSGGAGTEAFF | TGTGCCAGCAGCCGAAGCGGGGGCGCGGGCACTGAAGCTTTCTTT
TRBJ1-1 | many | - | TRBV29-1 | CSVEDTLDTEAFF | TGCAGCGTTGAGGACACCCTAGATACTGAAGCTTTCTTT
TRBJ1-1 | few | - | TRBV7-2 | CASSLTGVYTEAFF | TGTGCCAGCAGCTTAACGGGGGTATACACTGAAGCTTTCTTT
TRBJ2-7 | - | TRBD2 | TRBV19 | CASSISGGASYEQYF | TGTGCCAGTAGTATTAGCGGGGGCGCCTCCTACGAGCAGTACTTC
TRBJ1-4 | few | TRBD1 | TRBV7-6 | CASSSTDRGEKLFF | TGTGCCAGCAGCTCAACGGACAGGGGAGAGAAACTGTTTTTT
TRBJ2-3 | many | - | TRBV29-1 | CSVEGGTF | TGCAGCGTTGAAGGGGGCACTTTT
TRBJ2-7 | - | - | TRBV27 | CASSLSPAYEQYF | TGTGCCAGCAGTTTATCCCCCGCCTACGAGCAGTACTTC
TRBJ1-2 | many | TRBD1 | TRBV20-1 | CSADRGQPLTGYGYTF | TGCAGTGCGGACCGGGGACAGCCTCTAACAGGCTATGGCTACACCTTC
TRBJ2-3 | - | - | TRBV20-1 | CSATSGAWDTQYF | TGCAGTGCCACCTCCGGGGCGTGGGATACGCAGTATTTT
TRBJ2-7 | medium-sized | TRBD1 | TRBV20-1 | CSARDPRQGDSYEQYF | TGCAGTGCTAGAGACCCTCGACAGGGGGACTCCTACGAGCAGTACTTC
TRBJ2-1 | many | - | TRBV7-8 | CASSLGLPYEQFF | TGTGCCAGCAGCTTGGGACTTCCCTATGAGCAGTTCTTC
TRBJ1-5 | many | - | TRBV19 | CASSMMGPQPQHF | TGTGCCAGTAGTATGATGGGTCCACAGCCCCAGCATTTT
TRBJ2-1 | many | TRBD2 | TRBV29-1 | CSVPLGLAGGEQFF | TGCAGCGTTCCGCTAGGACTAGCGGGAGGTGAACAGTTCTTC
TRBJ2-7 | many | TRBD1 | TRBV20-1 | CSAKGQGVYEQYF | TGCAGTGCTAAGGGACAGGGAGTTTACGAGCAGTACTTC
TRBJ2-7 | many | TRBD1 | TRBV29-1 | CSTRAAGGYEQYF | TGCAGCACAAGAGCGGCAGGGGGCTACGAGCAGTACTTC
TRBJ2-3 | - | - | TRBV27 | CASSSPMDWYTQYF | TGTGCCAGCAGTTCCCCGATGGATTGGTATACGCAGTATTTT
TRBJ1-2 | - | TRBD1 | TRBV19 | CASLPPPGGDHYGYTF | TGTGCCAGCCTCCCCCCCCCAGGGGGCGACCACTATGGCTACACCTTC